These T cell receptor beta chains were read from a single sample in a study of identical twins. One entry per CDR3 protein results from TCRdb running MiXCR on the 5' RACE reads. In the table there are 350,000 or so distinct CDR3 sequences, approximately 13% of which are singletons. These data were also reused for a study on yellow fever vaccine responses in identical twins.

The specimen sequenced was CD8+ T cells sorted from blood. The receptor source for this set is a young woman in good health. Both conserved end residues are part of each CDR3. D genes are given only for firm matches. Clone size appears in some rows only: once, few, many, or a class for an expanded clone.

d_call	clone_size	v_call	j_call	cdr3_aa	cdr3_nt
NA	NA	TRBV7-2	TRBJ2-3	CASSLVGGGPGDTQYF	TGTGCCAGCAGCTTAGTAGGGGGAGGGCCAGGAGATACGCAGTATTTT
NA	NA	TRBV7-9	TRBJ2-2	CASYRVGDTGELFF	TGTGCCAGCTACAGGGTTGGCGACACCGGGGAGCTGTTTTTT
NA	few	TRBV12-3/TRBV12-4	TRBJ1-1	CASSLDPGRNTEAFF	TGTGCCAGCAGTTTGGATCCGGGGAGGAACACTGAAGCTTTCTTT
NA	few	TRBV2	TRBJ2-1	CASSEHLVNEQFF	TGTGCCAGCAGTGAACACTTGGTAAATGAGCAGTTCTTC
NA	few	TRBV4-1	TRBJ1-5	CASSEDSGRYSNQPQHF	TGCGCCAGCAGCGAGGACAGTGGCCGATATAGCAATCAGCCCCAGCATTTT
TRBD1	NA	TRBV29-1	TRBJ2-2	CSVEYGGDRGIAGELFF	TGCAGCGTTGAATATGGGGGGGACAGGGGGATCGCCGGGGAGCTGTTTTTT
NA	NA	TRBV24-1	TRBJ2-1	CATSALTDNEQFF	TGTGCCACCAGTGCCCTGACAGACAATGAGCAGTTCTTC
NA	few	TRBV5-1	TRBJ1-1	CASSFMRNTEAFF	TGCGCCAGCAGCTTCATGCGGAACACTGAAGCTTTCTTT
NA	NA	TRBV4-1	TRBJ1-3	CASSHSTSSSGNTIYF	TGCGCCAGCAGCCATTCAACCTCCAGCTCTGGAAACACCATATATTTT
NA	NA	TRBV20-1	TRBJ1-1	CSARGPNTEAFF	TGCAGTGCTAGAGGACCGAACACTGAAGCTTTCTTT
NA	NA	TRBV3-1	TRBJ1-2	CASSQETATDLNYGYTF	TGTGCCAGCAGCCAAGAGACTGCGACAGACTTAAACTATGGCTACACCTTC
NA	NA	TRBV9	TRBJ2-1	CASSVEGEVYNEQFF	TGTGCCAGCAGCGTAGAGGGGGAGGTCTACAATGAGCAGTTCTTC
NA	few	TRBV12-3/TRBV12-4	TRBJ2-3	CASNLRKWADTQYF	TGTGCCAGCAACCTCCGAAAGTGGGCAGATACGCAGTATTTT
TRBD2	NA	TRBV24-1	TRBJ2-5	CATSATGGTSETQYF	TGTGCCACCAGCGCCACGGGGGGGACCTCAGAGACCCAGTACTTC
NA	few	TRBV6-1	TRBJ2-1	CASSRTRGPSSYNEQFF	TGTGCCAGCAGTCGGACCCGAGGACCCAGCTCCTACAATGAGCAGTTCTTC
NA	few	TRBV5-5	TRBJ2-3	CASSLRDSGTDTQYF	TGTGCCAGCAGCTTAAGGGACTCGGGCACAGATACGCAGTACTTT
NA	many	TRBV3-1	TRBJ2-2	CASSQAGTGELFF	TGTGCCAGCAGCCAAGCGGGCACCGGGGAGCTGTTTTTT
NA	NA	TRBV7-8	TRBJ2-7	CASSLAGASPYEQYF	TGTGCCAGCAGCTTAGCCGGGGCGAGCCCCTACGAGCAGTACTTC
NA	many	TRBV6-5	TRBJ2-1	CASSSGTDGGNEQFF	TGTGCCAGCAGTTCCGGGACCGATGGGGGTAATGAGCAGTTCTTC
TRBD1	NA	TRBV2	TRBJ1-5	CASEPGQGHQPQHF	TGTGCCAGCGAGCCGGGACAGGGACATCAGCCCCAGCATTTT
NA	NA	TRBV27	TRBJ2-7	CASSPRTAEQYF	TGTGCCAGCAGTCCGAGGACAGCCGAGCAGTACTTC
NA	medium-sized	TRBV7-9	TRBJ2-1	CASSLATSRNYNEQFF	TGTGCCAGCAGCTTGGCCACTAGCAGGAACTACAATGAGCAGTTCTTC
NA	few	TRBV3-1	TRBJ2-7	CASSHDRGYEQYF	TGTGCCAGCAGCCATGACCGGGGCTACGAGCAGTACTTC
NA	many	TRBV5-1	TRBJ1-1	CASSLSGPENTEAFF	TGCGCCAGCAGCTTGTCTGGGCCAGAGAACACTGAAGCTTTCTTT
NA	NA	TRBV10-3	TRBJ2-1	CAIQDPSYSEQFF	TGTGCCATCCAGGATCCTTCCTACAGTGAGCAGTTCTTC
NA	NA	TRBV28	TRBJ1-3	CASNFGFSGNTIYF	TGTGCCAGCAACTTTGGGTTCTCTGGAAACACCATATATTTT
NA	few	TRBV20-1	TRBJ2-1	CSARDLFGNNEQFF	TGCAGTGCTAGAGATCTTTTCGGTAACAATGAGCAGTTCTTC
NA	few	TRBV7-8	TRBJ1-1	CASSLVEGGTEAFF	TGTGCCAGCAGCTTAGTGGAGGGGGGAACTGAAGCTTTCTTT
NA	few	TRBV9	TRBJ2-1	CASSEAGQLYNEQFF	TGTGCCAGCAGCGAAGCGGGACAGCTTTACAATGAGCAGTTCTTC
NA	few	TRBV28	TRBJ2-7	CASSLIRTVGGEQYF	TGTGCCAGCAGTTTAATCCGGACAGTTGGGGGCGAGCAGTACTTC
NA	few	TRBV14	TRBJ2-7	CASSQGGSPYYEQYF	TGTGCCAGCAGCCAAGGCGGGTCCCCCTACTACGAGCAGTACTTC
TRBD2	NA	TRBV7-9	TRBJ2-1	CASTKPSGGPGNEQFF	TGTGCCAGCACCAAACCTAGCGGGGGCCCAGGCAATGAGCAGTTCTTC
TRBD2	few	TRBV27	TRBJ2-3	CASSLLPSGRLSTDTQYF	TGTGCCAGCAGTTTGTTGCCTAGCGGGAGGCTAAGCACAGATACGCAGTATTTT
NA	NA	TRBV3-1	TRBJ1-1	CASTPRGLDTEAFF	TGTGCCAGCACCCCCCGGGGGTTGGACACTGAAGCTTTCTTT
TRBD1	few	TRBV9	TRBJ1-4	CASSESGTGREKLFF	TGTGCCAGCAGCGAATCCGGGACAGGGAGAGAAAAACTGTTTTTT
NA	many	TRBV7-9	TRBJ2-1	CASSPVYGNEQFF	TGTGCCAGCAGCCCCGTTTACGGCAATGAGCAGTTCTTC
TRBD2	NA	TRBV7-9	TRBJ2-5	CASSIRGEETQYF	TGTGCCAGCAGTATTCGGGGGGAAGAGACCCAGTACTTC
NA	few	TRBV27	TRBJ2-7	CASSSSLAEEGTYEQYF	TGTGCCAGCAGTTCCTCCTTAGCGGAGGAGGGTACCTACGAGCAGTACTTC
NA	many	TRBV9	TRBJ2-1	CASSQSGSSYNEQFF	TGTGCCAGCAGCCAATCCGGGAGTTCCTACAATGAGCAGTTCTTC
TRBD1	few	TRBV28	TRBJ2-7	CASSQQGVGDEQYF	TGTGCCAGCAGCCAACAGGGGGTTGGCGACGAGCAGTACTTC
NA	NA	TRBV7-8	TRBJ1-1	CASSPPRLGMNTEAFF	TGTGCCAGCAGCCCGCCGCGCTTAGGGATGAACACTGAAGCTTTCTTT